What follows are 27 T cell receptor beta chains derived from one specimen sequenced in a study of blood T cell repertoires in COVID-19. TCRdb's copy holds only in-frame clones and misses some; the assay was immunoSEQ multiplex PCR. This sample has about 180,000 clones, with around 80% found just once. The sequenced material came from peripheral blood. Receptors originate from a woman at least 80 years old with COVID-19, enrolled during active disease.

This chain uses TRBV2 with TRBJ1-6, with 7 bases fitting TRBD1. Per the germline V gene, CDR1 is SNHLY and CDR2 is FYNNEI. The J segment lost 0 bases and the V segment lost 3 bases, leaving 8 bases of the junction unmatched. The CDR3 is 18 amino acids. The CDR3 sequence: CASSDPTGVTSYNSPLHF. The CDR3 bases are TGTGCCAGCAGTGACCCCACAGGGGTAACCTCCTATAATTCACCCCTCCACTTT.

The chain is built from TRBV5-6 and TRBJ2-1; perhaps TRBD2 as D (6 bases). Germline values: CDR1 SGHDT, CDR2 YYEEEE. V lost 2 bases, J lost 7 bases, and 13 bases lay in between. CDR3 length equals 14 residues. For the CDR3, the DNA is TGTGCCAGCAGCTTAGACGGAGGGCCGAATGAGCAGTTCTTC. Its translation: CASSLDGGPNEQFF.

The chain links TRBV5-8 to TRBJ2-2; 9 nucleotides agree with TRBD1. V lost 0 bases to trimming and J lost 3 bases; unmatched junction nucleotides: 12. Germline V gene sequence: CDR1 SGHTS, CDR2 YDEGEE. There are 19 residues in the CDR3. CDR3 DNA: TGTGCCAGCAGCTTGGATTTTCTCCGGTGGACAGGGGACACCGGGGAGCTGTTTTTT. Its protein is CASSLDFLRWTGDTGELFF.

The CDR3 coding sequence is TGTGCCAGCAGCTCTCGTAGGAGCAGCAATCAGCCCCAGCATTTT. Translating gives CASSSRRSSNQPQHF. The chain combines TRBV7-8 with TRBJ1-5; D gene ambiguous. V lost 4 bases and J 1 base, leaving 11 bases between the germline ends. CDR3 length: 15 amino acids. Germline lookup yields CDR1 SGHVS and CDR2 FQNEAQ.

The J gene is TRBJ2-1, the V gene TRBV11-2, with 10 bases aligning to TRBD2. Germline V gene lookup returns CDR1 SGHAT and CDR2 FQNNGV. The CDR3 totals 18 residues. V lost 4 bases and J lost 6; bases outside the gene matches: 15. The CDR3 region is CASSSSPYQAGGVNEQFF. The DNA of the CDR3 is TGTGCCAGCAGCTCATCACCCTACCAAGCGGGAGGGGTCAATGAGCAGTTCTTC. The variable domain in full, completed from reference TRBV11-2 and TRBJ2-1, reads EAGVAQSPRYKIIEKRQSVAFWCNPISGHATLYWYQQILGQGPKLLIQFQNNGVVDDSQLPKDRFSAERLKGVDSTLKIQPAKLEDSAVYLCASSSSPYQAGGVNEQFFGPGTRLTVL.

The V and J genes are TRBV6-1 and TRBJ2-7; perhaps TRBD2 as D (6 bases). Trimming left V 3 bases short and J 4 bases short, with 13 bases between. Germline CDR1 is MNHNS and CDR2 is SASEGT. The CDR3 is made up of 14 amino acids. The CDR3 protein is CASSDGGAKYEQYF. Written as DNA, the CDR3 is TGTGCCAGCAGTGATGGAGGGGCTAAATACGAGCAGTACTTC.

The V gene is TRBV11-3, the J gene TRBJ2-7, with D perhaps TRBD1 (6 bases). Germline V gene sequence: CDR1 SGHNT, CDR2 YENEEA. CDR3 size: 15 residues. V dropped 3 bases and J dropped 2 bases, with 14 bases sitting between them. The CDR3 reads CASSLGEQGAYEQYF. In DNA form, the CDR3 reads TGTGCCAGCAGCTTGGGGGAACAGGGAGCCTACGAGCAGTACTTC.

The rearrangement joins TRBV6-5 to TRBJ1-2, with a possible D match to TRBD1 (6 bases). Germline CDR1 is MNHEY and CDR2 is SVGAGI. Trimming shortened V by 8 bases and J by 7 bases, and 17 bases separated the two germline ends. The CDR3 is 13 amino acids. The CDR3 region is CASFTPGQSGYTF. The CDR3, as DNA: TGTGCCAGCTTTACTCCGGGACAATCTGGCTACACCTTC.

J is TRBJ1-2 and V is TRBV24-1; 8 bases map to TRBD1. This CDR3 region has 14 residues. Germline CDR1 KGHDR, CDR2 SFDVKD. V lost 3 bases to trimming and J lost 8 bases; unmatched junction nucleotides: 7. CDR3 loop: CATSDPDRGEGYTF. Here the CDR3 DNA reads TGTGCCACCAGTGATCCTGACAGGGGCGAAGGCTACACCTTC.

The V and J genes are TRBV7-6 and TRBJ2-3, with 10 bases that match TRBD2. The CDR3 has 16 amino acids. V was pared by 3 bases and J by 1 base, with 4 bases of the junction left unmatched. Germline assignment: CDR1 SGHVS and CDR2 FNYEAQ. CDR3 region: CASSFALAGGTDTQYF. The CDR3 nucleotides are TGTGCCAGCAGCTTCGCGCTAGCGGGAGGCACAGATACGCAGTATTTT.

This clone was observed a single time. This chain links TRBV7-2 with TRBJ1-2; tentatively, D is TRBD1 (6 bases). The CDR3 spans 16 residues. Per germline, CDR1 SGHTA and CDR2 FQGNSA. Trimming stripped 0 bases from V and 4 bases from J, with 15 bases between. The CDR3 is CASSLALGGLGYGYTF. CDR3 coding DNA: TGTGCCAGCAGCTTAGCGCTGGGGGGGCTGGGCTATGGCTACACCTTC.

The rearrangement uses TRBV28 and TRBJ2-7; D is undetermined. Trimming stripped 2 bases from V and 3 bases from J, with 11 bases between. Germline CDR1 is MDHEN and CDR2 is SYDVKM. The CDR3 consists of 14 residues. CDR3 in amino acids: CASSLPRADYEQYF. The CDR3 bases are TGTGCCAGCAGTTTACCCCGCGCTGACTACGAGCAGTACTTC.

The rearrangement links TRBV5-3 to TRBJ1-2; D may be TRBD1 (6 bases). TRBV5-3 is classed as an ORF, of uncertain function. The V and J ends lost 4 bases and 6 bases respectively, with 22 bases between them. There are 16 residues in the CDR3. CDR3 DNA: TGTGCCAGAAGCCACCCACCGACAGGTCTCGCGCATGGCTACACCTTC. It yields the protein CARSHPPTGLAHGYTF.

V and J are TRBV6-6 and TRBJ1-4, with D possibly TRBD1 on 5 matching bases. The germline V gene has CDR1 MNHNY and CDR2 SVGAGI (reference sequence). CDR3 size: 14 residues. With 2 bases removed from V and 8 bases from J, the gap between germline ends came to 12 bases. The CDR3 bases are TGTGCCAGCAGTTACCCCCCAGGGTACGAAAAACTGTTTTTT. Protein product: CASSYPPGYEKLFF.

The V and J genes are TRBV5-4 and TRBJ2-1; D is perhaps TRBD1 (5 bases). The CDR3 contains 12 residues. Germline V lookup: CDR1 SGHNT, CDR2 YYREEE (reference sequence). Trimming took 1 base from V and 7 from J, leaving 6 bases between them. The CDR3 reads CASSLKGNEQFF. For the CDR3, the DNA is TGTGCCAGCAGCTTGAAGGGGAATGAGCAGTTCTTC.

The J gene is TRBJ2-2, the V gene TRBV5-5; possibly TRBD2 for D (5 bases). Trimming removed 0 bases from V and 3 bases from J, with 12 bases in between. Germline CDR1 is SGHKS and CDR2 is YYEKEE (reference sequence). The length of the CDR3 is 16 residues. Written as DNA, the CDR3 is TGTGCCAGCAGCTTGGGTCGAGGGCCGGACACCGGGGAGCTGTTTTTT. It specifies CASSLGRGPDTGELFF.

This chain connects TRBV11-1 to TRBJ2-5, with TRBD1 matching 9 bases. This CDR3 spans 14 amino acids. Trimming removed 5 bases from V and 4 bases from J; junction bases left unmatched: 5. Germline V lookup: CDR1 SGHAT, CDR2 FQDESV (reference sequence). This CDR3 reads CASSRGQGIETQYF. CDR3 in DNA: TGTGCCAGCAGCCGGGGACAGGGTATAGAGACCCAGTACTTC. Drawing the rest from reference TRBV11-1 and TRBJ2-5, the complete variable domain is EAEVAQSPRYKITEKSQAVAFWCDPISGHATLYWYRQILGQGPELLVQFQDESVVDDSQLPKDRFSAERLKGVDSTLKIQPAELGDSAMYLCASSRGQGIETQYFGPGTRLLVL.

The rearrangement uses TRBV5-1 and TRBJ2-3, with D maybe TRBD1 (6 bases). The CDR3 covers 15 residues. Germline CDR1 and CDR2: SGHRS and YFSETQ. V dropped 0 bases and J dropped 4 bases, with 12 bases sitting between them. In nucleotides, the CDR3 is TGCGCCAGCAGCTTGGGGAGCAGGGGCGCAGATACGCAGTATTTT. Residues: CASSLGSRGADTQYF.

This clone was detected a few times. CDR3 protein: CATSRLFYNEQFF. DNA of the CDR3: TGTGCCACCAGCAGATTATTCTACAATGAGCAGTTCTTC. V gene TRBV15 combines with J gene TRBJ2-1; no clear D. Germline V gene data show CDR1 as LNHNV and CDR2 as YYDKDF (reference sequence). The CDR3 loop spans 13 amino acids. V was pared by 2 bases and J by 3 bases, with 5 bases between.

The chain carries TRBV2 and TRBJ2-7; TRBD1 might be the D (6 bases). V dropped 3 bases and J dropped 3 bases, with 24 bases sitting between them. This CDR3 region has 18 residues. Germline CDR1 SNHLY, CDR2 FYNNEI. CDR3 DNA: TGTGCCAGCAGTGAGGTGCGGGCTGGGGCAGGGGAAGACTACGAGCAGTACTTC. Amino acid sequence: CASSEVRAGAGEDYEQYF.

The gene calls are TRBV5-1 and TRBJ2-7; no reliable D call. This CDR3 comprises 15 residues. Trimming left V 1 base short and J 1 base short, with 12 bases between. Per germline, CDR1 SGHRS and CDR2 YFSETQ. CDR3 protein: CASSLTDSFSYEQYF. DNA of the CDR3: TGCGCCAGCAGCTTGACAGATAGTTTTTCCTACGAGCAGTACTTC.

The chain combines TRBV27 with TRBJ2-3; possibly TRBD2 for D (6 bases). The CDR3 totals 15 residues. CDR1 and CDR2 from the germline V gene are MNHEY and SMNVEV (reference sequence). Trimming cost V 2 bases and J 2 bases, with 11 bases left between them. CDR3 bases: TGTGCCAGCAGTTTAGCGGGGCTTCCCACAGATACGCAGTATTTT. This gives the protein CASSLAGLPTDTQYF.

This clone was seen many times. The J gene is TRBJ1-2, the V gene TRBV5-1; D is uncertain. The CDR3 extends over 15 amino acids. Trimming removed 2 bases from V and 2 bases from J, with 13 bases in between. Germline V gene sequence: CDR1 SGHRS, CDR2 YFSETQ. CDR3 in DNA: TGCGCCAGCAGCTTTGGTGGCCTCCAAAACTATGGCTACACCTTC. It translates to CASSFGGLQNYGYTF.

The V gene is TRBV10-3, the J gene TRBJ2-7, with D possibly matching TRBD2 (5 bases). Per germline, CDR1 ENHRY and CDR2 SYGVKD. Trimming left V 6 bases short and J 0 bases short, with 12 bases between. The CDR3 is 14 amino acids. DNA of the CDR3: TGTGCCATCAGGCCAGCGGCTAGCTCCTACGAGCAGTACTTC. As protein: CAIRPAASSYEQYF.

The CDR3 DNA is TGCGCCAGCAGCCACATCGGGAGGAACACCGGGGAGCTGTTTTTT. It is translated as CASSHIGRNTGELFF. V gene TRBV4-1 combines with J gene TRBJ2-2, with a possible D match to TRBD2 (6 bases). The V end lost 3 bases, the J end lost 1 base, and 9 bases lay between the germline ends. Germline V gives CDR1 MGHRA, CDR2 YSYEKL. This CDR3 has 15 residues.

The V and J genes are TRBV2 and TRBJ2-2; 11 nucleotides line up with TRBD2. Germline trimming cut 6 bases from V and 5 bases from J; bases unmatched to any gene: 5. The CDR3 spans 15 residues. Germline CDR1 reads SNHLY; CDR2 reads FYNNEI. In DNA form, the CDR3 reads TGTGCCAGCAGACCCCTAGCGGGGGGTACCGGGGAGCTGTTTTTT. Its translation is CASRPLAGGTGELFF.

This clone came up a few times. This chain joins TRBV30 and TRBJ1-1, with D unresolved. With 2 bases removed from V and 5 bases from J, the gap between germline ends came to 6 bases. Germline CDR1 and CDR2: GTSNPN and SVGIG (reference sequence). The CDR3 covers 11 residues. As DNA, the CDR3 is TGTGCCTGGAGTTGGGAGACTGAAGCTTTCTTT. Protein product: CAWSWETEAFF. Full variable domain (rest looked up from reference TRBV30 and TRBJ1-1): SQTIHQWPATLVQPVGSPLSLECTVEGTSNPNLYWYRQAAGRGLQLLFYSVGIGQISSEVPQNLSASRPQDRQFILSSKKLLLSDSGFYLCAWSWETEAFFGQGTRLTVV.